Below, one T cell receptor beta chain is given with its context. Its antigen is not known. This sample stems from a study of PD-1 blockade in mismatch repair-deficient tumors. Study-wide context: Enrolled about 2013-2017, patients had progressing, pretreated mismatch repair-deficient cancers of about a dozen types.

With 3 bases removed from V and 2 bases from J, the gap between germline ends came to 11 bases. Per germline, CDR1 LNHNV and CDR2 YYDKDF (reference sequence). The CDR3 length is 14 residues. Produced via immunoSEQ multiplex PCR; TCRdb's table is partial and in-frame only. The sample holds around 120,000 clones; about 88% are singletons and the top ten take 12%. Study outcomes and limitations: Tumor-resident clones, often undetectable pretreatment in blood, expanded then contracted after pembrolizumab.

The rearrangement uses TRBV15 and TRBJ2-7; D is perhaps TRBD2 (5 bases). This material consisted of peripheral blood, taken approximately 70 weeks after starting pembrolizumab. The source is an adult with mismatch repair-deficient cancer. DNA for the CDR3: TGTGCCACCAGCAGGGAAGTGGGAGCCTACGAGCAGTACTTC. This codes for CATSREVGAYEQYF.